The 2 T cell receptor beta chains reported below all come from one sample, sequenced in a study of radiotherapy plus CTLA-4 blockade in lung cancer. Repertoires were generated with immunoSEQ multiplex PCR, while TCRdb's copy carries only in-frame clones and drops some. The data contain tens of thousands of clones, 60% to 80% of them singletons. Here the sequenced sample was peripheral blood, taken from a patient treated with radiotherapy plus ipilimumab. Source of these receptors: a human donor with non-small cell lung cancer who had stable disease on radiotherapy plus ipilimumab.

The chain couples TRBV29-1 to TRBJ2-5, with 11 bases that match TRBD2. This CDR3 spans 18 amino acids. Trimming at V came to 7 bases and at J to 2 bases, leaving 18 bases not matched to a gene. CDR1 and CDR2 (germline): SQVTM, ANQGSEA. The CDR3 DNA reads as TGCAGCGCTGAGGGCCTAGCGGGGGGTACCTCAATACAAGAGACCCAGTACTTC. Its translation is CSAEGLAGGTSIQETQYF.

The CDR3 bases are TGTGCCAGCGGATACTACGAGCAGTACTTC. This sequence encodes CASGYYEQYF. V and J are TRBV27 and TRBJ2-7; unclear D gene. The CDR3 is 10 amino acids. Germline V gives CDR1 MNHEY, CDR2 SMNVEV (reference sequence). Between the trimmed V and J ends, which lost 8 bases and 3 bases, there was a span of 5 bases.